Here is one TCR beta chain with its context. Its antigen is undetermined. The entry originates in a study of cytomegalovirus exposure and HLA in healthy donors. Notes on the study in general: A later analysis appeared to link common viral pathogens to several of the most significant clusters. Sequences of the TCR beta chain were said to predict the HLA-A and HLA-B alleles of most subjects accurately.

60 Vbeta and 13 Jbeta primers were used in PCR. Assay used: immunoSEQ multiplex PCR; TCRdb lists only in-frame clones, some missing. This sample contains 130,000 to 150,000 clones. The germline V gene has CDR1 SNHLY and CDR2 FYNNEI. The CDR3 is made up of 17 amino acids. V trimming: 10 bases; J trimming: 2 bases; junction bases outside the gene matches: 15. The sequence was collected from a male donor in good health and CMV-seronegative. Sequenced material: PBMCs. V is TRBV2 and J is TRBJ2-7, with 12 bases aligning to TRBD2. The CDR3: CAIGASGRALATYEQYF. CDR3 DNA sequence: TGTGCCATCGGCGCTAGCGGGAGGGCCCTGGCGACCTACGAGCAGTACTTC.